These 31 T cell receptor beta chains share one sample of origin, sequenced in a study of shared clonotypes between healthy human individuals. Naive CD8 cells, CD45RO-negative and positively selected for CCR7, excluded terminally differentiated effector memory CD45RA+ cells. Clones were sequenced by immunoSEQ multiplex PCR, and TCRdb holds only the in-frame ones, with some missing. The sample has about 580,000 clones, 98% seen once. The sample taken for sequencing was naive CD8+ T cells sorted from blood. These receptors were taken from a young man in good health.

The V and J genes are TRBV11-2 and TRBJ2-7; no clear D gene. The CDR3 contains 15 residues. CDR1 is SGHAT, CDR2 FQNNGV, per germline. Trimming removed 0 bases at V and 4 bases at J, with 13 bases between. The chain's CDR3 is CASSLEVGSLYEQYF. CDR3 coding DNA: TGTGCCAGCAGCTTAGAGGTCGGTAGCTTGTACGAGCAGTACTTC.

The rearrangement links TRBV4-3 to TRBJ1-4; TRBD1 aligns across 9 bases. The V and J ends lost 5 bases and 6 bases, in that order; junction bases with no gene match: 4. CDR3 length: 14 amino acids. The germline V gene encodes CDR1 LGHNA and CDR2 YSLEER. The CDR3: CASSARDRDEKLFF. For the CDR3, the DNA is TGCGCCAGCAGCGCCCGGGACAGGGATGAAAAACTGTTTTTT.

The chain links TRBV29-1 to TRBJ2-1; 13 positions match TRBD2. The J segment lost 4 bases and the V segment lost 6 bases, leaving 12 bases of the junction unmatched. The CDR3 covers 17 residues. The germline CDR1 and CDR2 sequences are SQVTM and ANQGSEA. The CDR3 here is CSVLGLAGTEFYNEQFF. CDR3 nucleotides: TGCAGCGTCCTGGGACTAGCGGGAACCGAATTTTACAATGAGCAGTTCTTC.

This chain links TRBV9 with TRBJ1-5; 9 bases match TRBD1. Unmatched junction bases numbered 8, after V lost 3 bases and J lost 4 bases. Germline V gives CDR1 SGDLS, CDR2 YYNGEE. CDR3 length: 16 amino acids. CDR3 coding DNA: TGTGCCAGCAGCGAGGGGGGGACAGGGTTAAATCAGCCCCAGCATTTT. This encodes CASSEGGTGLNQPQHF.

The chain links TRBV6-5 to TRBJ2-5; D tentatively reads TRBD1 or TRBD2 (6 bases each). CDR1 is MNHEY, CDR2 SVGAGI, per germline. The CDR3 is made up of 16 amino acids. Deletions cut 0 bases from V and 3 bases from J, with 14 bases between. CDR3 coding DNA: TGTGCCAGCAGTTACTCTGACGTAGGGGGGAAAGAGACCCAGTACTTC. Translating it yields CASSYSDVGGKETQYF.

The chain has TRBV7-3 and TRBJ2-7; the match to TRBD1 covers 11 bases. CDR3 length equals 15 residues. V shed 5 bases and J 3 bases; nucleotides not matched to a gene: 6. In germline, CDR1 is SGHTA, CDR2 FQGTGA. The chain's CDR3 is CASSPGQGEVYEQYF. The CDR3 bases are TGTGCCAGCAGCCCGGGACAGGGGGAAGTCTACGAGCAGTACTTC.

Note on this clone: This same CDR3 is encoded by further DNA sequences in the sample. This chain uses TRBV27 with TRBJ2-1; D is unclear. The CDR3 contains 15 residues. Trimming removed 3 bases from V and 0 bases from J, with 9 bases in between. Germline-derived CDR1 and CDR2 are MNHEY and SMNVEV (reference sequence). The CDR3: CASSLDGSSYNEQFF. The DNA for the CDR3 is TGTGCCAGCAGTTTGGACGGTAGCTCCTACAATGAGCAGTTCTTC.

V usage is TRBV27 and J usage is TRBJ2-7, with TRBD1 matching over 9 bases. The trim removed 0 bases at V and 5 bases at J, leaving 8 bases unmatched. This CDR3 contains 16 residues. The germline CDR1 and CDR2 sequences are MNHEY and SMNVEV (reference sequence). The CDR3 loop is CASSLSVGDRVHEQYF. In nucleotides, the CDR3 is TGTGCCAGCAGTTTATCGGTCGGGGACAGGGTGCACGAGCAGTACTTC.

The chain recombines TRBV13 with TRBJ2-1, with 9 nucleotides matching TRBD1. Germline CDR1 PRHDT, CDR2 FYEKMQ (reference sequence). J was trimmed by 8 bases and V by 3 bases; bases with no gene match: 5. CDR3 length equals 14 residues. The CDR3 reads CASSFTGGWDEQFF. The CDR3 DNA sequence: TGTGCCAGCAGCTTTACAGGGGGCTGGGATGAGCAGTTCTTC. The variable domain in full, completed from reference TRBV13 and TRBJ2-1, reads AAGVIQSPRHLIKEKRETATLKCYPIPRHDTVYWYQQGPGQDPQFLISFYEKMQSDKGSIPDRFSAQQFSDYHSELNMSSLELGDSALYFCASSFTGGWDEQFFGPGTRLTVL.

The chain recombines TRBV4-3 with TRBJ2-1; 10 bases align to TRBD1. With V trimmed by 4 bases and J by 4 bases, 7 bases remained unmatched. The CDR3 is made up of 16 amino acids. The germline V gene has CDR1 LGHNA and CDR2 YSLEER. The CDR3: CASSLSRDRGYNEQFF. The CDR3 DNA reads as TGCGCCAGCAGCCTAAGCCGGGACAGGGGTTACAATGAGCAGTTCTTC.

The rearrangement uses TRBV2 and TRBJ2-5; 11 nucleotides agree with TRBD2. V dropped 3 bases and J dropped 5; count of bases not matched to a gene: 8. Germline assignment: CDR1 SNHLY and CDR2 FYNNEI. The CDR3 has 16 amino acids. This chain's CDR3 is CASSEQTSGDGETQYF. The CDR3 DNA reads as TGTGCCAGCAGTGAGCAGACTAGCGGGGACGGGGAGACCCAGTACTTC.

The chain uses TRBV4-1 and TRBJ2-1; weak D call: TRBD2 (6 bases). The CDR3 is 19 residues long. Germline V CDR1 and CDR2: MGHRA, YSYEKL. V lost 1 base to trimming and J lost 7 bases, with 26 bases between them. CDR3 in amino acids: CASSQVGTTGEKGSNEQFF. The CDR3 nucleotides read TGCGCCAGCAGCCAAGTAGGTACTACGGGAGAGAAAGGGAGTAATGAGCAGTTCTTC.

This chain connects TRBV6-5 to TRBJ2-7; 7 bases line up with TRBD1. Germline CDR1 reads MNHEY; CDR2 reads SVGAGI. CDR3 length: 16 residues. The V gene end was trimmed by 2 bases and the J gene end by 3 bases; junction bases not matched to a gene: 10. The CDR3 sequence: CASSYRDRPNNYEQYF. CDR3 nucleotide sequence: TGTGCCAGCAGTTACCGGGACAGACCAAATAACTACGAGCAGTACTTC.

V gene TRBV5-4 combines with J gene TRBJ2-2, with D unresolved. Germline V lookup: CDR1 SGHNT, CDR2 YYREEE (reference sequence). V lost 4 bases and J 3 bases, leaving 10 bases between the germline ends. The CDR3 is made up of 14 amino acids. CDR3 coding DNA: TGTGCCAGCAGCATCACTGGGGACACCGGGGAGCTGTTTTTT. Its protein product is CASSITGDTGELFF.

V usage is TRBV7-9 and J usage is TRBJ2-3, with D perhaps TRBD1 (5 bases). In germline, CDR1 is SEHNR, CDR2 FQNEAQ (reference sequence). The CDR3 covers 19 residues. V lost 2 bases to trimming and J lost 0 bases, with 21 bases between them. CDR3 coding DNA: TGTGCCAGCAGCTTAAGAGTAGACAGCAATAAAACTAGCACAGATACGCAGTATTTT. Protein: CASSLRVDSNKTSTDTQYF.

The rearrangement links TRBV6-5 to TRBJ2-1; 8 nucleotides line up with TRBD1. Per the germline V gene, CDR1 is MNHEY and CDR2 is SVGAGI. The CDR3 runs 16 residues. Trimming removed 4 bases from V and 2 bases from J; junction bases left unmatched: 7. CDR3 protein: CASSSRRQGPYNEQFF. CDR3 in DNA: TGTGCCAGCAGTTCCCGAAGACAGGGGCCCTACAATGAGCAGTTCTTC.

The rearrangement links TRBV19 to TRBJ1-1; TRBD1 matches at 7 bases. V gave up 4 bases and J gave up 4 bases; unmatched junction bases: 3. Looked up from germline, CDR1 is LNHDA and CDR2 is SQIVND (reference sequence). This CDR3 is built from 13 residues. The CDR3 DNA follows: TGTGCCAGTAGTACATCAGGGGGCACTGAAGCTTTCTTT. Protein product: CASSTSGGTEAFF.

The V gene is TRBV11-2, the J gene TRBJ2-3; TRBD2 aligns across 10 bases. CDR1 and CDR2 from the germline V gene are SGHAT and FQNNGV. Unmatched junction bases numbered 3, after V lost 2 bases and J lost 4 bases. This CDR3 is 15 amino acids long. CDR3 region: CASSLTSGKPDTQYF. CDR3 DNA sequence: TGTGCCAGCAGCTTAACTAGCGGGAAACCAGATACGCAGTATTTT.

The chain recombines TRBV28 with TRBJ2-7, with 9 bases matching TRBD1. Unmatched junction bases numbered 5, after V lost 1 base and J lost 4 bases. Germline lookup yields CDR1 MDHEN and CDR2 SYDVKM. This CDR3 comprises 15 residues. The CDR3 loop is CASSLFGTGRYEQYF. The DNA for the CDR3 is TGTGCCAGCAGTTTATTTGGGACAGGGAGATACGAGCAGTACTTC.

To note about this clone: This sample also contains other DNA sequences that code for the same CDR3. The chain combines TRBV27 with TRBJ2-7; 8 nucleotides match TRBD1. With 5 bases clipped from V and 2 bases from J, the junction kept 5 bases outside the gene matches. There are 14 residues in the CDR3. In germline, CDR1 is MNHEY, CDR2 SMNVEV (reference sequence). The CDR3 region has the DNA TGTGCCAGCAGTCTTGGACAGGGTCCCTACGAGCAGTACTTC. Translated, it gives CASSLGQGPYEQYF.

The CDR3 nucleotides are TGTGCCAGCAGCACCCAGGGCCCCGAGACCCAGTACTTC. Residues: CASSTQGPETQYF. The chain couples TRBV9 to TRBJ2-5, with D maybe TRBD1 (5 bases). The V end was cut by 4 bases, the J end by 5 bases, with 12 bases between. Germline V gene data show CDR1 as SGDLS and CDR2 as YYNGEE. There are 13 residues in the CDR3. Based on the CDR3 plus reference TRBV9 and TRBJ2-5, the full variable domain is DSGVTQTPKHLITATGQRVTLRCSPRSGDLSVYWYQQSLDQGLQFLIQYYNGEERAKGNILERFSAQQFPDLHSELNLSSLELGDSALYFCASSTQGPETQYFGPGTRLLVL.

As to this clone: In the same sample, other DNA sequences code for this CDR3. The chain combines TRBV27 with TRBJ2-1; D ambiguous. Germline V CDR1 and CDR2: MNHEY, SMNVEV (reference sequence). CDR3 length equals 13 residues. V lost 3 bases and J 0 bases, leaving 3 bases between the germline ends. CDR3 in DNA: TGTGCCAGCAGTTTGCGCTCCTACAATGAGCAGTTCTTC. It yields the protein CASSLRSYNEQFF.

The chain couples TRBV27 to TRBJ2-7; D possibly corresponds to TRBD2 (5 bases). Germline V lookup: CDR1 MNHEY, CDR2 SMNVEV (reference sequence). V lost 3 bases, J lost 3 bases, and 15 bases lay in between. This CDR3 comprises 15 residues. CDR3 sequence: CASSFRAAEIYEQYF. For the CDR3, the DNA is TGTGCCAGCAGTTTTCGAGCGGCAGAAATCTACGAGCAGTACTTC.

This CDR3 reads CASSLYPTGGPYEQYF. CDR3 in DNA: TGTGCCAGCAGCCTCTACCCTACGGGAGGGCCTTACGAGCAGTACTTC. The chain joins TRBV9 to TRBJ2-7, with TRBD2 identical over 8 bases. Looked up from germline, CDR1 is SGDLS and CDR2 is YYNGEE. V lost 4 bases to trimming and J lost 4 bases; unmatched junction nucleotides: 13. CDR3 length: 16 residues.

The chain has TRBV6-1 and TRBJ1-2; weak D call: TRBD1 (5 bases). Germline CDR1 MNHNS, CDR2 SASEGT. The CDR3 has 11 residues. The V gene lost 7 bases and the J gene lost 4 bases, with 7 bases spanning the gap. The CDR3 DNA reads as TGTGCCAGCACCAGGGCCTATGGCTACACCTTC. It is translated as CASTRAYGYTF.

This chain connects TRBV5-6 to TRBJ2-5; a possible D gene is TRBD2 (5 bases). Germline lookup yields CDR1 SGHDT and CDR2 YYEEEE. V shed 2 bases and J shed 5 bases, with 10 bases lying between them. This CDR3 contains 13 residues. CDR3 in amino acids: CASSFGRRETQYF. The CDR3 bases are TGTGCCAGCAGCTTCGGACGGAGGGAGACCCAGTACTTC. The variable domain in full, completed from reference TRBV5-6 and TRBJ2-5, reads DAGVTQSPTHLIKTRGQQVTLRCSPKSGHDTVSWYQQALGQGPQFIFQYYEEEERQRGNFPDRFSGHQFPNYSSELNVNALLLGDSALYLCASSFGRRETQYFGPGTRLLVL.

The chain recombines TRBV6-6 with TRBJ2-3; D unresolved. V was cut by 0 bases and J by 2 bases, with 12 bases left in between. Germline CDR1 and CDR2: MNHNY and SVGAGI (reference sequence). CDR3 length equals 16 residues. CDR3: CASSYSIQQNTDTQYF. The CDR3 nucleotides are TGTGCCAGCAGTTACTCGATCCAGCAGAACACAGATACGCAGTATTTT.

The gene calls are TRBV5-1 and TRBJ1-4; 10 positions agree with TRBD1. The germline CDR1 and CDR2 sequences are SGHRS and YFSETQ. This CDR3 spans 14 amino acids. The trim removed 4 bases at V and 7 bases at J, leaving 4 bases unmatched. The DNA for the CDR3 is TGCGCCAGCAGCCCGACAGGGGGCTCTGAAAAACTGTTTTTT. Its translation: CASSPTGGSEKLFF.

V gene TRBV11-2 combines with J gene TRBJ2-7; weak D call: TRBD2 (6 bases). This CDR3 spans 17 amino acids. V lost 1 base, J lost 0 bases, and 16 bases lay in between. CDR1 and CDR2 (germline): SGHAT, FQNNGV. In DNA form, the CDR3 reads TGTGCCAGCAGCTTAGTAGCGGCCGGGACCAGCTCCTACGAGCAGTACTTC. This gives the protein CASSLVAAGTSSYEQYF.

This chain uses TRBV5-1 with TRBJ2-7; D is uncertain. CDR1 and CDR2 from the germline V gene are SGHRS and YFSETQ. Deletions cut 0 bases from V and 3 bases from J, with 13 bases between. The CDR3 sequence is 15 residues long. The CDR3 bases are TGCGCCAGCAGCTTGGATAGGGCCAACCTCTACGAGCAGTACTTC. Translated, it gives CASSLDRANLYEQYF.

The chain joins TRBV4-1 to TRBJ2-2; TRBD1 matches 9 bases. The V and J ends lost 0 bases and 0 bases, in that order; junction bases with no gene match: 5. Per germline, CDR1 MGHRA and CDR2 YSYEKL. The CDR3 length is 18 residues. Here the CDR3 DNA reads TGCGCCAGCAGCCAAGAAGGGACAGGGAACGCGAACACCGGGGAGCTGTTTTTT. Translated: CASSQEGTGNANTGELFF.